The 24 T cell receptor beta chains below were found in one sample sequenced in a study of T cell repertoires in cytomegalovirus infection. TCRdb analysed the reads with MiXCR anew, one entry per CDR3 protein. The sample includes a few hundred thousand distinct CDR3 sequences, more than 40% seen only once; the top ten take 43%. Which antigens these TCRs recognize remains unknown. Material: cultured PBMCs, obtained from culture after CMV antigen stimulation. The receptor source for this set is a human donor in good health (CMV status not recorded). Some clones in this sample may be carry-over from other donors' samples.

For this clonotype: A much larger clonotype is one base distant, so this may be a read error. The chain carries TRBV7-8 and TRBJ2-6; TRBD1 is a possible D gene (6 bases). Germline V CDR1 and CDR2: SGHVS, FQNEAQ. This CDR3 region has 16 residues. The CDR3 DNA follows: TGTGCCAGCAGCTTACCCAGGCTCTCAGGGGCCCACGTCCTGACTTTC. This sequence encodes CASSLPRLSGAHVLTF. The full variable domain, rest sourced from reference TRBV7-8 and TRBJ2-6, is GAGVSQSPRYKVAKRGQDVALRCDPISGHVSLFWYQQALGQGPEFLTYFQNEAQLDKSGLPSDRFFAERPEGSVSTLKIQRTQQEDSAVYLCASSLPRLSGAHVLTFGAGSRLTVL.

The J gene is TRBJ2-3, the V gene TRBV11-2; 7 bases agree with TRBD2. This CDR3 has 14 residues. CDR1 is SGHAT, CDR2 FQNNGV, per germline. V was clipped by 5 bases and J by 8 bases; unmatched bases: 10. The CDR3 nucleotides read TGTGCCAGCAGCCCCACCCGGGGCGGGGGTACGCAGTATTTT. The encoded protein is CASSPTRGGGTQYF.

This clonotype turned up a few times. Here the CDR3 DNA reads TGTGCCAGCAGCCCTCCGGTCGGGGAGCTGTTTTTT. Its translation is CASSPPVGELFF. The chain uses TRBV7-2 and TRBJ2-2; D gene unclear. V gave up 5 bases and J gave up 7 bases, with 8 bases separating them. Germline CDR1 reads SGHTA; CDR2 reads FQGNSA. This CDR3 region has 12 residues.

The chain uses TRBV5-4 and TRBJ2-1; D is uncertain. The CDR3 consists of 15 residues. CDR1 is SGHNT, CDR2 YYREEE, per germline (reference sequence). The ends were cut back, 2 bases at V and 4 bases at J, with 13 bases in the middle. DNA of the CDR3: TGTGCCAGCAGCTTCGACACCCAGTCGTACAATGAGCAGTTCTTC. Amino acid sequence: CASSFDTQSYNEQFF. Using reference TRBV5-4 and TRBJ2-1 for the parts outside the CDR3, the full variable domain is ETGVTQSPTHLIKTRGQQVTLRCSSQSGHNTVSWYQQALGQGPQFIFQYYREEENGRGNFPPRFSGLQFPNYSSELNVNALELDDSALYLCASSFDTQSYNEQFFGPGTRLTVL.

The chain is built from TRBV25-1 and TRBJ2-1, with D possibly TRBD1 on 6 matching bases. The CDR3 is made up of 15 amino acids. The V gene's germline CDR1 is MGHDK and CDR2 SYGVNS. V lost 8 bases and J 10 bases, leaving 24 bases between the germline ends. DNA for the CDR3: TGTGCCAGCCGACTATATGTGGGGGCCGGGGAGGAGCAGTTCTTC. As protein: CASRLYVGAGEEQFF.

J is TRBJ2-7 and V is TRBV29-1; 8 bases are shared with TRBD1. Germline-derived CDR1 and CDR2 are SQVTM and ANQGSEA. With V trimmed by 3 bases and J by 4 bases, 8 bases remained unmatched. The CDR3 totals 14 residues. The CDR3 coding sequence is TGCAGCGTTGATGAGACAGGGGCGGGATACGAGCAGTACTTC. Its protein product is CSVDETGAGYEQYF.

The chain couples TRBV7-2 to TRBJ2-1; 8 positions agree with TRBD2. Germline V gene lookup returns CDR1 SGHTA and CDR2 FQGNSA. Trimming at V came to 0 bases and at J to 9 bases, leaving 4 bases not matched to a gene. This CDR3 is 14 amino acids long. The CDR3 coding sequence is TGTGCCAGCAGCTTAGCTCTCCGGGGGGGTGAGCAGTTCTTC. Encoded protein: CASSLALRGGEQFF.

This clonotype was seen more than once but under ten times. V usage is TRBV7-2 and J usage is TRBJ2-7; no clear D gene. Germline loops: CDR1 SGHTA, CDR2 FQGNSA. The CDR3 spans 14 residues. V lost 5 bases and J 0 bases, leaving 11 bases between the germline ends. Here the CDR3 DNA reads TGTGCCAGCAGCCCCTCCCGGAGCTCCTACGAGCAGTACTTC. This translates into CASSPSRSSYEQYF.

V is TRBV27 and J is TRBJ2-1, with D perhaps being TRBD1 or TRBD2 (5 bases each). Trimming shortened V by 4 bases and J by 5 bases, and 18 bases separated the two germline ends. CDR3 size: 16 residues. Germline V gene sequence: CDR1 MNHEY, CDR2 SMNVEV (reference sequence). CDR3 in amino acids: CASSSPRGTGHNEQFF. As DNA, the CDR3 is TGTGCCAGCAGTTCGCCGAGGGGAACGGGGCACAATGAGCAGTTCTTC.

The chain links TRBV11-3 to TRBJ1-1; D not resolved. The CDR3 loop spans 13 amino acids. Trimming stripped 5 bases from V and 2 bases from J, with 9 bases between. Germline V gene data show CDR1 as SGHNT and CDR2 as YENEEA. The CDR3 DNA follows: TGTGCCAGCAGCCTAGGATACAACACTGAAGCTTTCTTT. It is translated as CASSLGYNTEAFF.

This clonotype was seen ten or more times. The V and J genes are TRBV7-8 and TRBJ2-7; D not resolved. The CDR3 is made up of 12 amino acids. Trimming took 4 bases from V and 1 from J, leaving 5 bases between them. In germline, CDR1 is SGHVS, CDR2 FQNEAQ. CDR3 nucleotides: TGTGCCAGCAGCTATACTTCCTACGAGCAGTACTTC. It is translated as CASSYTSYEQYF.

J is TRBJ2-2 and V is TRBV11-3, with 7 positions matching TRBD1. This CDR3 has 12 residues. Germline V gene data show CDR1 as SGHNT and CDR2 as YENEEA. V shed 6 bases and J 5 bases; nucleotides not matched to a gene: 0. Here the CDR3 reads CASRGQTGELFF. CDR3 in DNA: TGTGCCAGCAGGGGACAGACCGGGGAGCTGTTTTTT.

CDR3 residues: CASSQETDSYEQYF. As DNA, the CDR3 is TGCGCCAGCAGCCAAGAGACAGACTCCTACGAGCAGTACTTC. The V and J genes are TRBV4-3 and TRBJ2-7; possible D gene TRBD1, 5 bases. Germline V CDR1 and CDR2: LGHNA, YSLEER. V lost 0 bases to trimming and J lost 0 bases, with 6 bases between them. The CDR3 is 14 residues long.

Written as DNA, the CDR3 is TGCAGTGCTAAATCGGTAGCCAAAAACATTCAGTACTTC. It translates to CSAKSVAKNIQYF. The chain joins TRBV20-1 to TRBJ2-4, with D uncertain. This CDR3 spans 13 amino acids. Trimming removed 4 bases at V and 0 bases at J, with 7 bases between. Germline-derived CDR1 and CDR2 are DFQATT and SNEGSKA (reference sequence).

The J gene is TRBJ2-5, the V gene TRBV7-6; possibly TRBD2 for D (6 bases). The V end lost 7 bases, the J end lost 5 bases, and 20 bases lay between the germline ends. Germline V gene sequence: CDR1 SGHVS, CDR2 FNYEAQ. This CDR3 is built from 15 residues. The chain's CDR3 is CASTLVLALGETQYF. CDR3 in DNA: TGTGCCAGCACCCTGGTCCTAGCGCTGGGTGAGACCCAGTACTTC.

V and J are TRBV23-1 and TRBJ2-1, with 8 bases fitting TRBD2. TRBV23-1 is an open reading frame whose function is uncertain. V was pared by 3 bases and J by 1 base, with 17 bases of the junction left unmatched. This CDR3 is built from 20 residues. The CDR3 DNA sequence: TGCGCCAGCAGTCAGCAATCGGGACTAGTTGGCTGGGCTTCCTACAATGAGCAGTTCTTC. Protein sequence: CASSQQSGLVGWASYNEQFF.

The genes are TRBV6-1 and TRBJ1-1, with D possibly being TRBD1 (5 bases). Trimming removed 5 bases from V and 9 bases from J, with 13 bases in between. The germline gives CDR1 MNHNS, CDR2 SASEGT. This CDR3 region has 12 residues. The CDR3 DNA reads TGTGCCAGCAGTTACGGGCAGGGTAAAGCTTTCTTT. The encoded protein is CASSYGQGKAFF.

The V and J genes are TRBV12-3 or TRBV12-4 and TRBJ1-5, with D tentatively TRBD1 (5 bases). Trimming pared 3 bases from V and 1 base from J, leaving 10 bases between. The CDR3 contains 15 residues. This CDR3 reads CASSLGELSNQPQHF. CDR3 coding DNA: TGTGCCAGCAGTTTGGGGGAATTGAGCAATCAGCCCCAGCATTTT.

This chain joins TRBV4-2 and TRBJ1-6, with D tentatively TRBD1 (6 bases). This CDR3 is 16 amino acids long. Trimming removed 0 bases at V and 8 bases at J, with 14 bases between. Germline CDR1 is LGHNA and CDR2 is YNFKEQ. The CDR3 DNA sequence: TGTGCCAGCAGCCAAGAACCAGGGGCTTGGGATTCACCCCTCCACTTT. Translating it yields CASSQEPGAWDSPLHF.

V is TRBV7-2 and J is TRBJ1-3; D is ambiguous. V shed 7 bases and J shed 1 base, with 11 bases lying between them. Germline V gene sequence: CDR1 SGHTA, CDR2 FQGNSA. The CDR3 extends over 14 amino acids. The CDR3 is CASKMGGSGNTIYF. Written as DNA, the CDR3 is TGTGCCAGCAAAATGGGCGGGTCTGGAAACACCATATATTTT.

This sequence joins TRBV20-1 and TRBJ1-1, with 7 bases matching TRBD1. J lost 6 bases, V lost 4 bases, and 11 bases had no gene match. This CDR3 spans 14 amino acids. From germline, CDR1 is DFQATT and CDR2 SNEGSKA (reference sequence). This CDR3 reads CSAKEDRELAEAFF. The CDR3, as DNA: TGCAGTGCTAAGGAAGACAGGGAATTGGCTGAAGCTTTCTTT.

The chain joins TRBV28 to TRBJ1-2; maybe TRBD1 (5 bases). Trimming stripped 6 bases from V and 8 bases from J, with 19 bases between. From germline, CDR1 is MDHEN and CDR2 SYDVKM. This CDR3 has 14 residues. CDR3 sequence reads: CASRLPQGVKGYTF. The CDR3 nucleotides read TGTGCCAGCAGGTTACCCCAAGGGGTAAAAGGCTACACCTTC.

This clonotype has more than one count but fewer than ten. The J gene is TRBJ2-5, the V gene TRBV7-9, with 7 nucleotides matching TRBD1. This CDR3 comprises 12 residues. Germline V lookup: CDR1 SEHNR, CDR2 FQNEAQ (reference sequence). V was clipped by 9 bases and J by 5 bases; unmatched bases: 6. In DNA form, the CDR3 reads TGTGCCAGTTCGACAGGGCGGGAGACCCAGTACTTC. Encoded protein: CASSTGRETQYF.

V is TRBV7-9 and J is TRBJ1-4; D not certain. The CDR3 length is 13 residues. V lost 2 bases and J 7 bases, leaving 8 bases between the germline ends. CDR1 SEHNR and CDR2 FQNEAQ come from the germline V gene (reference sequence). The CDR3 region is CASSLSGGEKLFF. The CDR3 DNA sequence: TGTGCCAGCAGCTTATCCGGCGGTGAAAAACTGTTTTTT.